One sample yielded the 6 T cell receptor beta chains listed below, sequenced in a study of cytomegalovirus exposure and HLA in healthy donors. A multiplex PCR was run with 60 Vbeta primers and 13 Jbeta primers. The data were produced by immunoSEQ multiplex PCR, yet TCRdb's version contains in-frame clones alone and is incomplete. The table records 150,000 to 200,000 clones, around 81% of them present only once. The sequenced material came from PBMCs. These receptors were obtained from a woman aged 40 to 50 in good health and CMV-seronegative.

The rearrangement links TRBV28 to TRBJ2-1, with TRBD2 matching over 11 bases. Germline assignment: CDR1 MDHEN and CDR2 SYDVKM. The CDR3 is 16 residues long. Unmatched junction bases numbered 10, after V lost 6 bases and J lost 6 bases. The CDR3 loop reads CASRSSIAGGPNEQFF. DNA for the CDR3: TGTGCCAGCAGGTCTTCAATAGCGGGAGGGCCCAATGAGCAGTTCTTC.

The chain is built from TRBV5-1 and TRBJ2-1; 13 bases agree with TRBD2. The CDR3 length is 15 residues. Germline CDR1 is SGHRS and CDR2 is YFSETQ. The V segment lost 3 bases and the J segment 8 bases; nucleotides outside the gene matches: 5. This CDR3 is CASSSGLAGVDEQFF. CDR3 nucleotides: TGCGCCAGCAGCTCAGGACTAGCGGGAGTCGATGAGCAGTTCTTC.

This clone was seen more than once but under ten times. The gene calls are TRBV6-5 and TRBJ1-4; the match to TRBD1 covers 9 bases. With V trimmed by 8 bases and J by 5 bases, 9 bases remained unmatched. CDR1 MNHEY and CDR2 SVGAGI come from the germline V gene. This CDR3 has 15 residues. CDR3 loop: CASGATGGPNEKLFF. The CDR3 nucleotides are TGTGCCAGCGGGGCAACAGGGGGCCCCAATGAAAAACTGTTTTTT.

The chain recombines TRBV7-9 with TRBJ2-1; the match to TRBD1 covers 9 bases. CDR1 is SEHNR, CDR2 FQNEAQ, per germline (reference sequence). The CDR3 runs 15 residues. V shed 6 bases, J shed 4 bases, and the junction held 7 bases outside the gene matches. The CDR3 nucleotides are TGTGCCAGCAGAACCGGGACAGGGCCGTACAATGAGCAGTTCTTC. This encodes CASRTGTGPYNEQFF.

This chain connects TRBV6-5 to TRBJ1-2, with D possibly being TRBD1 (5 bases). Germline V gene lookup returns CDR1 MNHEY and CDR2 SVGAGI. V gave up 6 bases and J gave up 2 bases, with 10 bases separating them. The CDR3 runs to 13 residues. This chain's CDR3 is CASSQTVNYGYTF. CDR3 coding DNA: TGTGCCAGCAGCCAGACAGTAAACTATGGCTACACCTTC.

This chain uses TRBV9 with TRBJ2-6; a possible D gene is TRBD2 (8 bases). The V and J ends lost 4 bases and 4 bases respectively, with 15 bases between them. CDR3 length: 16 residues. Germline loops: CDR1 SGDLS, CDR2 YYNGEE. The CDR3 protein is CASSPGGGQGANVLTF. In nucleotides, the CDR3 is TGTGCCAGCAGCCCCGGGGGGGGACAGGGGGCCAACGTCCTGACTTTC.